A single sample is the source of the 26 T cell receptor beta chains below, sequenced in a study of regulatory T cells in long-lasting Graves disease. Time point denoted: newly diagnosed GD, antithyroid drugs for less than 3 months. RNA extracted from PBMCs served as the sequencing template. In building TCR beta libraries, iRepertoire HTBI primers were used together with Arm-PCR of CDR3 regions. TCRdb reprocessed the multiplex PCR reads via MiXCR and lists one record per CDR3 protein. The data contain about 560,000 distinct CDR3 sequences, about 16% of them seen just once; the ten biggest clones take up around 11%. Separately, the same data were catalogued under a study of T cells in Graves' hyperthyroidism and ophthalmopathy.

The starting material was peripheral blood mononuclear cells (PBMCs), obtained at new diagnosis, from a patient treated with antithyroid drugs. These receptor sequences come from a man aged 18 to 29 with Graves disease.

The V gene is TRBV15, the J gene TRBJ2-1; D gene ambiguous. The CDR3 extends over 12 amino acids. Between the trimmed V and J ends, which lost 7 bases and 0 bases, there was a span of 4 bases. Germline-derived CDR1 and CDR2 are LNHNV and YYDKDF (reference sequence). The CDR3 region has the DNA TGTGCCACCACGGGCTCCTACAATGAGCAGTTCTTC. Protein sequence: CATTGSYNEQFF.

This clonotype was observed many times. CDR3 sequence reads: CSVNGRVGTDTQYF. In DNA, the CDR3 is TGCAGCGTGAACGGAAGGGTGGGCACAGATACGCAGTATTTT. This chain joins TRBV29-1 and TRBJ2-3; D is unclear. V gave up 6 bases and J gave up 1 base, with 14 bases separating them. The CDR3 has 14 amino acids. The V gene's germline CDR1 is SQVTM and CDR2 ANQGSEA.

For this clonotype: An end of the junction differs from the germline gene, which may be a read error. The V call is TRBV5-1, the J call TRBJ2-3, with D uncertain. The CDR3 is 16 residues long. Per germline, CDR1 SGHRS and CDR2 YFSETQ. In DNA, the CDR3 is TGTGCCAGCAGCCCGTCCCCGGTTGACTTCACAGATACGCAGTATTTT. It codes for CASSPSPVDFTDTQYF.

V gene TRBV20-1 combines with J gene TRBJ2-1, with D perhaps TRBD1 (6 bases). The J call may be wrong; the DNA end is better matched by TRBJ2-7. CDR1 DFQATT and CDR2 SNEGSKA come from the germline V gene (reference sequence). The CDR3 is 17 amino acids. CDR3 in amino acids: CSARDSLSGHSYNEQYF. The DNA for the CDR3 is TGCAGTGCTAGAGACAGCCTGTCGGGACACTCCTACAATGAGCAGTACTTC.

The table lists this clonotype with many counts. J is TRBJ2-4 and V is TRBV7-3; a possible D gene is TRBD1 (5 bases). This CDR3 spans 13 amino acids. Trimming pared 6 bases from V and 5 bases from J, leaving 11 bases between. Germline assignment: CDR1 SGHTA and CDR2 FQGTGA. CDR3 bases: TGTGCCAGCAGTACGGGCAGGGAAAACATTCAGTACTTC. Translating it yields CASSTGRENIQYF.

Details on this clonotype: A much more abundant neighbour one base away suggests this may be a read error. The CDR3 does not end in the conserved phenylalanine or tryptophan, so this is likely a read error. This rearrangement joins TRBV5-8 to TRBJ2-5; D uncertain. V lost 4 bases and J 4 bases, leaving 20 bases between the germline ends. In germline, CDR1 is SGHTS, CDR2 YDEGEE. The CDR3 contains 16 residues. Here the CDR3 DNA reads TGTGCCAGCAGCCTTATGTATGGGGTAGATAGAGAGACCCAGTACCTC. Translated: CASSLMYGVDRETQYL.

This clonotype was observed a handful of times. The chain joins TRBV5-1 to TRBJ1-1; D ambiguous. The ends were cut back, 1 base at V and 4 bases at J, with 14 bases in the middle. The CDR3 contains 15 residues. Germline values: CDR1 SGHRS, CDR2 YFSETQ. The DNA for the CDR3 is TGCGCCAGCAGCTTGATGTCGGGTGGAATCACTGAAGCTTTCTTT. Translating it yields CASSLMSGGITEAFF.

The chain employs TRBV14 and TRBJ2-1; maybe TRBD2 (5 bases). Germline CDR1 reads SGHDN; CDR2 reads FVKESK. There are 18 residues in the CDR3. The germline V and J ends were trimmed by 3 bases and 1 base, with 19 bases remaining between them. Here the CDR3 reads CASSQKRGPGHSYNEQFF. The DNA of the CDR3 is TGTGCCAGCAGCCAGAAACGAGGGCCGGGCCATTCCTACAATGAGCAGTTCTTC. Drawing the rest from reference TRBV14 and TRBJ2-1, the complete variable domain is EAGVTQFPSHSVIEKGQTVTLRCDPISGHDNLYWYRRVMGKEIKFLLHFVKESKQDESGMPNNRFLAERTGGTYSTLKVQPAELEDSGVYFCASSQKRGPGHSYNEQFFGPGTRLTVL.

The chain couples TRBV10-2 to TRBJ2-1; D is tentatively TRBD1 or TRBD2 (5 bases each). This CDR3 comprises 17 residues. Germline-derived CDR1 and CDR2 are WSHSY and SAAADI. V lost 1 base and J 2 bases, leaving 15 bases between the germline ends. The CDR3 protein is CASSEFLRDPTYNEQFF. The CDR3 bases are TGCGCCAGCAGTGAGTTTCTTCGGGACCCCACCTACAATGAGCAGTTCTTC.

About this clonotype itself: At one end, the junction sequence differs from germline, possibly due to a read error. This chain uses TRBV7-2 with TRBJ2-5; D might be TRBD2 (6 bases). This CDR3 is built from 14 residues. Germline V gives CDR1 SGHTA, CDR2 FQGNSA. CDR3 in DNA: TGTGCCAGCAGCCCAAGGGGACTCAAAGAGACCCGGTACTTC. Translating gives CASSPRGLKETRYF.

This clonotype appeared a few times. The chain recombines TRBV4-1 with TRBJ2-7; tentatively, D is TRBD2 (6 bases). V lost 1 base and J lost 1, with 14 bases in between. The CDR3 runs 16 residues. From germline, CDR1 is MGHRA and CDR2 YSYEKL. CDR3 protein: CASSQVSAGLSYEQYF. The CDR3 coding sequence is TGCGCCAGCAGCCAAGTCTCAGCGGGCCTGTCCTACGAGCAGTACTTC.

This clonotype was recorded many times. The chain carries TRBV28 and TRBJ2-7; D possibly matches TRBD1 or TRBD2 (6 bases each). There are 18 residues in the CDR3. Germline V gene sequence: CDR1 MDHEN, CDR2 SYDVKM. Between the trimmed V and J ends, which lost 1 base and 2 bases, there was a span of 21 bases. The CDR3 nucleotides read TGTGCCAGCAGTTTATTGGGGGCGCTGGGGGACTTCCCCTACGAGCAGTACTTC. This gives the protein CASSLLGALGDFPYEQYF.

The V call is TRBV29-1, the J call TRBJ2-5, with D perhaps TRBD1 or TRBD2 (5 bases each). CDR1 is SQVTM and CDR2 is ANQGSEA in the germline V gene. CDR3 size: 15 residues. Trimming removed 3 bases from V and 3 bases from J, with 17 bases in between. The CDR3 DNA sequence: TGCAGCGTTGACATTATTGGGGCGCGGGAAGAGACCCAGTACTTC. This encodes CSVDIIGAREETQYF.

The chain has TRBV9 and TRBJ1-4, with a possible D match to TRBD1 (6 bases). Trimming took 4 bases from V and 7 from J, leaving 14 bases between them. The V gene's germline CDR1 is SGDLS and CDR2 YYNGEE. This CDR3 region has 14 residues. Here the CDR3 DNA reads TGTGCCAGCAGCATGGGGGGCCGGAGTGAAAAACTGTTTTTT. Translation: CASSMGGRSEKLFF.

This clonotype was found a few times. The chain carries TRBV30 and TRBJ2-3, with TRBD2 as a possible D gene (5 bases). Trimming stripped 7 bases from V and 5 bases from J, with 13 bases between. The CDR3 covers 12 residues. The V gene's germline CDR1 is GTSNPN and CDR2 SVGIG (reference sequence). The DNA for the CDR3 is TGTGCCTCGCTAATGGCGGGAGATACGCAGTATTTT. Its protein product is CASLMAGDTQYF.

Notes on this clonotype: Without the conserved terminal phenylalanine or tryptophan, this CDR3 likely stems from a read error. Because the CDR3's place on the DNA is in doubt, the DNA is left out and the CDR3 is given as listed by TCRdb. The chain combines TRBV7-2 with TRBJ2-7; no check of the table's D call, TRBD1, against the DNA was made. Per germline, CDR1 SGHTA and CDR2 FQGNSA. The CDR3 is 13 amino acids in total, end residues counted. The CDR3 reads CVSSPFLTGGAHL.

This clonotype was recorded a few times. The chain uses TRBV4-1 and TRBJ2-5, with 8 bases aligning to TRBD2. Germline V gives CDR1 MGHRA, CDR2 YSYEKL. This CDR3 has 14 amino acids. V lost 4 bases, J lost 7 bases, and 8 bases stayed unmatched. In nucleotides, the CDR3 is TGCGCCAGCAGCCCCGGCGGGGGGAGGGGGACCCAGTACTTC. It yields the protein CASSPGGGRGTQYF.

In this sample, this clonotype turned up many times. The J gene is TRBJ2-7, the V gene TRBV28; no clear D gene. From germline, CDR1 is MDHEN and CDR2 SYDVKM. The CDR3 is 11 residues long. V lost 5 bases to trimming and J lost 8 bases, with 10 bases between them. The CDR3 protein is CASSPLQKQYF. In DNA form, the CDR3 reads TGTGCCAGCAGTCCACTCCAGAAGCAGTACTTC.

This clonotype was counted ten times or more. In nucleotides, the CDR3 is TGTGCCAGCATGACGGGGGCGGGGAGCAATCAGCCCCAGCATTTT. It translates to CASMTGAGSNQPQHF. J is TRBJ1-5 and V is TRBV27, with D possibly TRBD1 on 6 matching bases. This CDR3 has 15 amino acids. V was pared by 7 bases and J by 1 base, with 14 bases between. Germline V CDR1 and CDR2: MNHEY, SMNVEV (reference sequence).

V is TRBV6-5 and J is TRBJ2-3; 7 bases align to TRBD2. The CDR3 spans 17 residues. The J segment lost 2 bases and the V segment lost 2 bases, leaving 10 bases of the junction unmatched. Germline V gives CDR1 MNHEY, CDR2 SVGAGI. In nucleotides, the CDR3 is TGTGCCAGCAGTTACCCCGACTGGGAGGGATCCACAGATACGCAGTATTTT. This gives the protein CASSYPDWEGSTDTQYF.

V gene TRBV10-2 combines with J gene TRBJ1-1; D may be TRBD1 (6 bases). V was trimmed by 0 bases and J by 0 bases, leaving 11 bases between them. This CDR3 comprises 16 residues. Germline values: CDR1 WSHSY, CDR2 SAAADI. CDR3 bases: TGCGCCAGCAGTGAGTCCCCGGGGACAATGAACACTGAAGCTTTCTTT. Residues: CASSESPGTMNTEAFF.

This clonotype was recorded many times. The V gene is TRBV7-8, the J gene TRBJ2-7; 9 bases map to TRBD2. The CDR3 runs 16 residues. Germline trimming cut 2 bases from V and 2 bases from J; bases unmatched to any gene: 7. CDR1 and CDR2 from the germline V gene are SGHVS and FQNEAQ. CDR3 sequence reads: CASSLNLREGPYEQYF. In DNA, the CDR3 is TGTGCCAGCAGCTTAAATCTGCGGGAGGGCCCCTACGAGCAGTACTTC.

In its sample, this clonotype was seen a few times. The chain links TRBV14 to TRBJ1-1, with 8 bases lining up with TRBD1. V dropped 3 bases and J dropped 11; count of bases not matched to a gene: 5. This CDR3 contains 12 residues. Germline CDR1 and CDR2: SGHDN and FVKESK. The CDR3 reads CASSQDRVMAFF. DNA of the CDR3: TGTGCCAGCAGCCAGGACAGGGTTATGGCTTTCTTT. The complete variable domain, with remaining parts taken from reference TRBV14 and TRBJ1-1, reads EAGVTQFPSHSVIEKGQTVTLRCDPISGHDNLYWYRRVMGKEIKFLLHFVKESKQDESGMPNNRFLAERTGGTYSTLKVQPAELEDSGVYFCASSQDRVMAFFGQGTRLTVV.

Regarding this clonotype: A read error may be the cause here, since a much bigger clone is one base away. This chain connects TRBV30 to TRBJ1-1, with a tentative D call TRBD1 (6 bases). With 5 bases removed from V and 1 base from J, the gap between germline ends came to 11 bases. Germline V gene sequence: CDR1 GTSNPN, CDR2 SVGIG (reference sequence). CDR3 length: 13 amino acids. The CDR3 is CAWRAQGNTEAFF. The CDR3 DNA is TGTGCCTGGCGCGCACAGGGGAACACTGAAGCTTTCTTT. Combining the CDR3 with reference TRBV30 and TRBJ1-1 gives the whole variable domain SQTIHQWPATLVQPVGSPLSLECTVEGTSNPNLYWYRQAAGRGLQLLFYSVGIGQISSEVPQNLSASRPQDRQFILSSKKLLLSDSGFYLCAWRAQGNTEAFFGQGTRLTVV.

This chain connects TRBV30 to TRBJ1-6; TRBD1 might be the D (6 bases). Trimming removed 0 bases at V and 4 bases at J, with 16 bases between. CDR1 GTSNPN and CDR2 SVGIG come from the germline V gene (reference sequence). CDR3 length: 17 residues. The DNA of the CDR3 is TGTGCCTGGAGTGTCGAGCAGGGGACCCGATATAATTCACCCCTCCACTTT. It yields the protein CAWSVEQGTRYNSPLHF.

This clonotype turned up a few times. The chain employs TRBV20-1 and TRBJ2-4; perhaps TRBD2 as D (7 bases). V was cut by 6 bases and J by 4 bases, with 16 bases left in between. CDR3 length: 14 amino acids. Germline loops: CDR1 DFQATT, CDR2 SNEGSKA (reference sequence). CDR3 residues: CSAPVGGRKNIQYF. The CDR3 region has the DNA TGCAGTGCCCCGGTCGGGGGGCGGAAAAACATTCAGTACTTC.